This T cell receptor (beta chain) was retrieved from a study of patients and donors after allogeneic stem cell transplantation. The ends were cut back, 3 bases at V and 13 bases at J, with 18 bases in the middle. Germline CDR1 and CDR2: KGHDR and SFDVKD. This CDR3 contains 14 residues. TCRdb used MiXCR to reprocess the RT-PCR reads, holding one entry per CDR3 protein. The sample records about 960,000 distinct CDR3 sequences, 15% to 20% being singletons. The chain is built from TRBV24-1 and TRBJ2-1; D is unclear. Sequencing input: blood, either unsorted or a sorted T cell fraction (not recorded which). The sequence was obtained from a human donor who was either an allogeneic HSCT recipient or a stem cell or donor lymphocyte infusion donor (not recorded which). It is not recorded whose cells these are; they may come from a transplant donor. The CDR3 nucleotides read TGTGCCACCAGTGATCCCGGACGAGAGACTGTACAGTTCTTC. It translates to CATSDPGRETVQFF.